The 8 T cell receptor beta chains below come from one sample, sequenced in a study of blood T cell repertoires in COVID-19. Sequencing used immunoSEQ multiplex PCR; TCRdb keeps in-frame clones, though not all of them. The table includes hundreds of thousands of clones, less than 85% detected once. Sequenced sample: peripheral blood. The receptors come from a woman between 18 and 30 years old with acute or convalescent COVID-19.

This rearrangement joins TRBV5-6 to TRBJ1-1; D gene uncertain. V shed 4 bases and J shed 7 bases, with 11 bases lying between them. The CDR3 has 12 residues. Germline V gene data show CDR1 as SGHDT and CDR2 as YYEEEE. The CDR3 spells CASSLFGVEAFF. The CDR3 bases are TGTGCCAGCAGCCTCTTCGGGGTTGAAGCTTTCTTT.

The chain recombines TRBV12-5 with TRBJ1-3, with 8 bases lining up with TRBD1. The V gene end was trimmed by 6 bases and the J gene end by 5 bases; junction bases not matched to a gene: 12. Germline V gene sequence: CDR1 LGHNT, CDR2 FRNRAP. CDR3 size: 16 residues. The CDR3 DNA reads as TGTGCTAGTGGCTCCTCAATCGGACAGGGACGAAACACCATATATTTT. Translation gives CASGSSIGQGRNTIYF.

The rearrangement joins TRBV3-1 (or the pseudogene TRBV3-2) to TRBJ1-2, with D tentatively TRBD1 (5 bases). V was cut by 2 bases and J by 2 bases, with 12 bases left in between. From germline, CDR1 is LGHDT and CDR2 YNNKEL (reference sequence). This CDR3 is 15 amino acids long. CDR3 residues: CASSQTNRWNYGYTF. CDR3 DNA sequence: TGTGCCAGCAGCCAAACAAACAGGTGGAACTATGGCTACACCTTC.

The chain has TRBV5-6 and TRBJ2-7, with TRBD1 identical over 9 bases. There are 14 residues in the CDR3. The germline CDR1 and CDR2 sequences are SGHDT and YYEEEE. V shed 2 bases and J 4 bases; nucleotides not matched to a gene: 4. For the CDR3, the DNA is TGTGCCAGCAGCTTACTACAGGGGGCATACGAGCAGTACTTC. This codes for CASSLLQGAYEQYF.

This clone was seen only once. The chain carries TRBV29-1 and TRBJ1-1, with TRBD1 as a possible D gene (5 bases). From germline, CDR1 is SQVTM and CDR2 ANQGSEA. V was clipped by 6 bases and J by 2 bases, with 10 bases between them. This CDR3 is built from 12 residues. The CDR3 loop reads CSVGHPNTEAFF. For the CDR3, the DNA is TGCAGCGTAGGACACCCCAACACTGAAGCTTTCTTT.

The chain links TRBV4-1 to TRBJ1-5; 10 nucleotides align to TRBD1. The junction had 8 bases not matched to a gene; V was cut back by 1 base and J by 2 bases. Germline CDR1 MGHRA, CDR2 YSYEKL. The CDR3 is 18 residues long. CDR3 bases: TGCGCCAGCAGCCAAGCCGCGGGACAGGGGTCTGGCAATCAGCCCCAGCATTTT. This gives the protein CASSQAAGQGSGNQPQHF.

V is TRBV5-4 and J is TRBJ2-5, with a tentative D call TRBD2 (5 bases). V gave up 1 base and J gave up 4 bases, with 11 bases separating them. Per germline, CDR1 SGHNT and CDR2 YYREEE (reference sequence). The CDR3 length is 14 residues. The DNA for the CDR3 is TGTGCCAGCAGCTTGCTGGAGGTCGGAGAGACCCAGTACTTC. It is translated as CASSLLEVGETQYF.

The chain carries TRBV4-2 and TRBJ1-2; D is perhaps TRBD1 (6 bases). There are 17 residues in the CDR3. V was cut by 0 bases and J by 8 bases, with 22 bases left in between. CDR1 and CDR2 (germline): LGHNA, YNFKEQ. The CDR3 here is CASSQDDPGAGARGYTF. The CDR3 bases are TGTGCCAGCAGCCAAGATGATCCCGGGGCGGGGGCGCGAGGCTACACCTTC.